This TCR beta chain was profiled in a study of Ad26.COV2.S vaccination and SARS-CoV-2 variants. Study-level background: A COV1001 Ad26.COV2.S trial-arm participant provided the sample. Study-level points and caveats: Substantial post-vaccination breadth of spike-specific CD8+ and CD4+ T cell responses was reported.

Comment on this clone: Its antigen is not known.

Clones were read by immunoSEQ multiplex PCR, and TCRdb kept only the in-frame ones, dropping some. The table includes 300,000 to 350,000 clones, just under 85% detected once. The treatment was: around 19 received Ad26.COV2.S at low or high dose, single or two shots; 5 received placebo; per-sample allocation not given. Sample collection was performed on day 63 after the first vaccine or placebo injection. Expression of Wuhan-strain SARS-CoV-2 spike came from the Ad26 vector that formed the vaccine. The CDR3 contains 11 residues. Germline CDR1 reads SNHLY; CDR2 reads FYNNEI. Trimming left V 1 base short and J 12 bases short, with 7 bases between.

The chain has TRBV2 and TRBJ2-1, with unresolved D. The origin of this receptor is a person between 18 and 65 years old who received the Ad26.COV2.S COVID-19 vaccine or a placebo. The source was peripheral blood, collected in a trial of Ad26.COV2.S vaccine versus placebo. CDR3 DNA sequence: TGTGCCAGCAGTGAAGACCTCTTGCAGTTCTTC. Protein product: CASSEDLLQFF.